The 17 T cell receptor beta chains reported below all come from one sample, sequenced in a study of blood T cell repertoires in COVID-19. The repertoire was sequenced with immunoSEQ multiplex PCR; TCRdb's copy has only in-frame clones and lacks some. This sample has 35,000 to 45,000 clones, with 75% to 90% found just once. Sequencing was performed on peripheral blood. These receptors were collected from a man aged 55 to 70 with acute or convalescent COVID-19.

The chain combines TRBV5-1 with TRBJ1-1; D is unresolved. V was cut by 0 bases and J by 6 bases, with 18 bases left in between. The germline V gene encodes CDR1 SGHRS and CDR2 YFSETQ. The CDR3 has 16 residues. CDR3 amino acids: CASSLGTSPGWAEAFF. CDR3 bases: TGCGCCAGCAGCTTGGGGACTTCCCCGGGGTGGGCTGAAGCTTTCTTT.

This chain's CDR3 is CASSASGPGDEQFF. Written as DNA, the CDR3 is TGCGCCAGCAGTGCTAGCGGGCCGGGGGATGAGCAGTTCTTC. The chain carries TRBV10-1 and TRBJ2-1, with TRBD2 matching over 8 bases. The CDR3 contains 14 residues. V shed 4 bases and J 8 bases; nucleotides not matched to a gene: 7. Per germline, CDR1 WNHNN and CDR2 SYGVQD (reference sequence).

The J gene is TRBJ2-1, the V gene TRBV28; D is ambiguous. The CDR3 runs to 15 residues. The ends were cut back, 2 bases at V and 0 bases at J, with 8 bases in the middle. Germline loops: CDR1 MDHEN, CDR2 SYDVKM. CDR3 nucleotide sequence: TGTGCCAGCAGTTTAATATTGAGCTCCTACAATGAGCAGTTCTTC. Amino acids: CASSLILSSYNEQFF.

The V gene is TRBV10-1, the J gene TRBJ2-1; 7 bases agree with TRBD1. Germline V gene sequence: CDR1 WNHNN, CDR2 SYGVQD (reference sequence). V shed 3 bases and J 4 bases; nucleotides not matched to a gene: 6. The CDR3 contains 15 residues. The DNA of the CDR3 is TGCGCCAGCAGTGAAGGGGGCGGACGGTACAATGAGCAGTTCTTC. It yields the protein CASSEGGGRYNEQFF.

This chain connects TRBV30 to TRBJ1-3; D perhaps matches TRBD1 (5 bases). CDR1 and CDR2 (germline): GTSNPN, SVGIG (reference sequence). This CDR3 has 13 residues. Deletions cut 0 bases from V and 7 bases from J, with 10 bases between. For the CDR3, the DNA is TGTGCCTGGAGTGTATCAGGGAGGAACACCATATATTTT. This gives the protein CAWSVSGRNTIYF.

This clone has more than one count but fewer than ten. The CDR3 here is CASSLEREVSGSDTQYF. CDR3 coding DNA: TGTGCCAGCAGCCTGGAGCGGGAGGTTAGTGGTTCGGATACGCAGTATTTT. This chain joins TRBV7-8 and TRBJ2-3, with 9 bases matching TRBD2. The trim removed 5 bases at V and 6 bases at J, leaving 15 bases unmatched. Germline V gives CDR1 SGHVS, CDR2 FQNEAQ. The CDR3 consists of 17 residues.

The CDR3 loop reads CASSVDVAGARNEQFF. CDR3 in DNA: TGTGCCAGCAGCGTAGATGTAGCGGGAGCGCGCAATGAGCAGTTCTTC. The V call is TRBV9, the J call TRBJ2-1, with 9 nucleotides matching TRBD2. With V trimmed by 0 bases and J by 6 bases, 7 bases remained unmatched. Per the germline V gene, CDR1 is SGDLS and CDR2 is YYNGEE. The CDR3 covers 16 residues.

The CDR3 DNA follows: TGCGCCAGCAGCTTGGCCGGGGTAGGGCTAAGCGAGCAGTACGTC. Its translation: CASSLAGVGLSEQYV. The rearrangement joins TRBV5-1 to TRBJ2-7, with D perhaps TRBD2 (5 bases). V was cut by 0 bases and J by 6 bases, with 16 bases left in between. CDR1 is SGHRS and CDR2 is YFSETQ in the germline V gene. This CDR3 is built from 15 residues.

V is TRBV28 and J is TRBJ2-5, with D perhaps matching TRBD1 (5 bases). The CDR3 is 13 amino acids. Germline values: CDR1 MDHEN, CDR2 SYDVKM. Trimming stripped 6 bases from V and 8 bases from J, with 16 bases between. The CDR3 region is CASSWTPLETQYF. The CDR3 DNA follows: TGTGCCAGCAGCTGGACACCCCTAGAAACCCAGTACTTC. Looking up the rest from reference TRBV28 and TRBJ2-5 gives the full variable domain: DVKVTQSSRYLVKRTGEKVFLECVQDMDHENMFWYRQDPGLGLRLIYFSYDVKMKEKGDIPEGYSVSREKKERFSLILESASTNQTSMYLCASSWTPLETQYFGPGTRLLVL.

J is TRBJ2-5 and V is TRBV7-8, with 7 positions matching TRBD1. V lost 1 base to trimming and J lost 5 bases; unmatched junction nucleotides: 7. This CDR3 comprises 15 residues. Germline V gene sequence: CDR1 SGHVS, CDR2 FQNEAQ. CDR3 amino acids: CASSLGKGAMETQYF. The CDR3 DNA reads TGTGCCAGCAGCTTAGGGAAGGGGGCAATGGAGACCCAGTACTTC.

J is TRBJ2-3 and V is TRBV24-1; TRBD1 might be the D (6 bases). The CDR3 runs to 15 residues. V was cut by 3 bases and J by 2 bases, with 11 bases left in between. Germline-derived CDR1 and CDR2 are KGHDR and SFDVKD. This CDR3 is CATSDPDSNTDTQYF. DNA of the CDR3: TGTGCCACCAGTGATCCGGACAGCAACACAGATACGCAGTATTTT.

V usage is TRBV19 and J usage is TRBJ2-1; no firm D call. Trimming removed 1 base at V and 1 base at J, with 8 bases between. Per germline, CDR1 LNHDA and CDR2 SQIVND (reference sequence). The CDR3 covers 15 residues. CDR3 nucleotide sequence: TGTGCCAGTAGTATAGCGGCGGAGTCCTACAATGAGCAGTTCTTC. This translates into CASSIAAESYNEQFF. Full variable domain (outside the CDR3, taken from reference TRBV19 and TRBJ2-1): DGGITQSPKYLFRKEGQNVTLSCEQNLNHDAMYWYRQDPGQGLRLIYYSQIVNDFQKGDIAEGYSVSREKKESFPLTVTSAQKNPTAFYLCASSIAAESYNEQFFGPGTRLTVL.

The CDR3 region has the DNA TGTGCCAGCAGTGACTTAGGACTAGCGGGCCTCTCTGGGGCCAACGTCCTGACTTTC. This gives the protein CASSDLGLAGLSGANVLTF. The chain employs TRBV28 and TRBJ2-6, with TRBD2 identical over 11 bases. Looked up from germline, CDR1 is MDHEN and CDR2 is SYDVKM. The ends lost 5 bases at V and 0 bases at J; junction bases unmatched: 9. The CDR3 spans 19 residues.

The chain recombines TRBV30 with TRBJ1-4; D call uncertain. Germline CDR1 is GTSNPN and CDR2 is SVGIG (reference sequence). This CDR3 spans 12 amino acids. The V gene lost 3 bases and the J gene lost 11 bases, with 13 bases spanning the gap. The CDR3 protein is CAWRGEFAKLFF. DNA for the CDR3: TGTGCCTGGAGGGGCGAGTTTGCGAAACTGTTTTTT.

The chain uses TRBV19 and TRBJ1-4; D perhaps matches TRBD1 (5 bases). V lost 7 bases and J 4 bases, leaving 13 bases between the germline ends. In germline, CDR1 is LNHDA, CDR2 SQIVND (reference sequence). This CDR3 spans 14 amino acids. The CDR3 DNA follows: TGTGCCAGTACTACCCGGGGGATTAATGAAAAACTGTTTTTT. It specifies CASTTRGINEKLFF.

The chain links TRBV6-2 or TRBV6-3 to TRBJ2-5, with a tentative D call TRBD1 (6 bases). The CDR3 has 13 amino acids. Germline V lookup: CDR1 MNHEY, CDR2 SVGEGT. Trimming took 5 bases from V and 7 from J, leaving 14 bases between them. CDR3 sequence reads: CASSKTGPGTQYF. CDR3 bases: TGTGCCAGCAGTAAGACAGGACCGGGGACCCAGTACTTC.

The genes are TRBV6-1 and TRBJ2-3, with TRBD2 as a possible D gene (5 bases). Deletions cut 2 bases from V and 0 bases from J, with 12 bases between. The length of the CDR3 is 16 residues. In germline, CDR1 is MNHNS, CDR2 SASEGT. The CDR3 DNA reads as TGTGCCAGCAGTGAAAAGGTCCGGACTAGCACAGATACGCAGTATTTT. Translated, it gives CASSEKVRTSTDTQYF.